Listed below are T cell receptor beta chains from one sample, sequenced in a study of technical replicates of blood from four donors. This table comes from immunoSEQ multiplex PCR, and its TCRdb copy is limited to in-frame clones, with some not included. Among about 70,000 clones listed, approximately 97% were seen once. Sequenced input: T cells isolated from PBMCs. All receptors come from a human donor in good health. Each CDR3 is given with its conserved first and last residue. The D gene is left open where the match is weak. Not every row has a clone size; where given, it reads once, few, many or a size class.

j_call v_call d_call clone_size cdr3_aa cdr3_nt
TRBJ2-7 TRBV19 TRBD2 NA CASRPGTSGYEQYF TGTGCCAGTAGACCCGGGACTAGCGGCTACGAGCAGTACTTC
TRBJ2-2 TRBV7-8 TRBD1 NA CASSLGNRDRGVLAGELFF TGTGCCAGCAGCTTAGGAAACCGGGACAGGGGAGTTCTGGCCGGGGAGCTGTTTTTT
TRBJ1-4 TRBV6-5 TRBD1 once CASSYLSTGNEKLFF TGTGCCAGCAGTTACCTCTCGACAGGGAATGAAAAACTGTTTTTT
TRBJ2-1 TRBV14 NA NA CASSQDWRRTNLEQFF TGTGCCAGCAGCCAAGATTGGAGGAGAACCAACCTGGAGCAGTTCTTC
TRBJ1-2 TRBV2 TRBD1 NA CASNPDRSPAFYGYTF TGTGCCAGCAACCCGGACAGGTCCCCAGCATTCTATGGCTACACCTTC
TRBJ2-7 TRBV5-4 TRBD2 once CASSSPGGSRYEQYF TGTGCCAGCAGCTCCCCCGGCGGGAGTCGCTACGAGCAGTACTTC
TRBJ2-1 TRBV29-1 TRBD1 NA CSVGFGTGSYNEQFF TGCAGCGTTGGTTTTGGGACAGGATCTTACAATGAGCAGTTCTTC
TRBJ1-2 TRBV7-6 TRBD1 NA CASSFVSGGDYGYTF TGTGCCAGCAGCTTTGTTTCAGGGGGAGACTATGGCTACACCTTC
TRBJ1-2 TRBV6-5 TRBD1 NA CASTPGDRPLSYTF TGTGCCAGCACCCCCGGGGACAGGCCCTTGAGCTACACCTTC
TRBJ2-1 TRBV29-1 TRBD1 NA CSVLSRDRFGVIEQFF TGCAGCGTCCTGTCCCGGGACAGGTTCGGGGTGATTGAGCAGTTCTTC
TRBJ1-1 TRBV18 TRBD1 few CASSGIQGGNTEAFF TGTGCCAGCTCAGGAATACAGGGGGGGAACACTGAAGCTTTCTTT
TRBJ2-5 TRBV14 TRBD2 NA CASSHRTSAETQYF TGTGCCAGCAGCCATCGGACTAGTGCGGAGACCCAGTACTTC
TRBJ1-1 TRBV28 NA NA CASRDRETEAFF TGTGCCAGCAGAGATAGGGAGACTGAAGCTTTCTTT
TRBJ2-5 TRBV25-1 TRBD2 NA CASSYGRPSETQYF TGTGCCAGCAGTTACGGGAGGCCCTCGGAGACCCAGTACTTC
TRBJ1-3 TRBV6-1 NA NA CASSPLPGDTIYF TGTGCCAGCAGTCCACTACCAGGGGACACCATATATTTT
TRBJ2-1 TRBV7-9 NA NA CASSLSNEQFF TGTGCCAGCAGCTTGTCAAATGAGCAGTTCTTC
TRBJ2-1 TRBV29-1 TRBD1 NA CSVTGQGGYNEQFF TGCAGCGTTACCGGACAGGGGGGTTACAATGAGCAGTTCTTC
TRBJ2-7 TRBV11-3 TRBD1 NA CASSLDKWTGSSYEQYF TGTGCCAGCAGCTTAGATAAGTGGACAGGTAGCTCCTACGAGCAGTACTTC
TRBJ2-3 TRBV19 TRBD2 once CASSSFSSGGTDTQYF TGTGCCAGTTCCTCGTTTTCCAGCGGGGGGACAGATACGCAGTATTTT
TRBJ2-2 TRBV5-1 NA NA CASSFLTGELFF TGCGCCAGCAGCTTTCTAACCGGGGAGCTGTTTTTT
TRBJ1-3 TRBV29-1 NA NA CSVVLQNTIYF TGCAGCGTTGTATTACAAAACACCATATATTTT
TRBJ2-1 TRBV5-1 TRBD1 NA CASSFYVGQGESVSSYNEQFF TGCGCCAGCAGCTTCTATGTGGGACAGGGAGAGAGCGTAAGCTCCTACAATGAGCAGTTCTTC
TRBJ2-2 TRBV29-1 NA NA CSVEQGGTNTGELFF TGCAGCGTTGAACAGGGGGGAACGAACACCGGGGAGCTGTTTTTT
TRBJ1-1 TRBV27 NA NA CASRPRAYGPMHTEAFF TGTGCCAGCAGACCGCGGGCGTACGGTCCGATGCACACTGAAGCTTTCTTT
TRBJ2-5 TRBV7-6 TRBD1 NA CASSLAVFGDREETQYF TGTGCCAGCAGCTTAGCGGTGTTTGGGGACAGAGAAGAGACCCAGTACTTC
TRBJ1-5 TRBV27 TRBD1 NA CASSLGTQGNQPQHF TGTGCCAGCAGTTTAGGGACACAGGGGAACCAGCCCCAGCATTTT
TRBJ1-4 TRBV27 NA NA CASSLKARVWEKLFF TGTGCCAGCAGTTTAAAGGCGAGGGTTTGGGAAAAACTGTTTTTT
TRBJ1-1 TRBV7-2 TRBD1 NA CASSPRQGLNTEAFF TGTGCCAGCAGCCCCCGACAGGGGTTGAACACTGAAGCTTTCTTT
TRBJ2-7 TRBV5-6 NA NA CASSRQGFRPYEQYF TGTGCCAGCAGCAGGCAGGGATTTCGGCCCTACGAGCAGTACTTC
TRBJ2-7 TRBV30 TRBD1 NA CAWSSGTGQYEQYF TGTGCCTGGAGCTCCGGGACAGGGCAGTACGAGCAGTACTTC
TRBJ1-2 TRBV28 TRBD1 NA CASGQGGFNYGYTF TGTGCCAGCGGCCAGGGGGGTTTTAACTATGGCTACACCTTC
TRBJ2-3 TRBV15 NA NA CATSRLLTDTQYF TGTGCCACCAGCAGATTACTAACAGATACGCAGTATTTT
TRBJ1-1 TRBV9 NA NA CASSVGQGLMNTEAFF TGTGCCAGCAGCGTGGGGCAGGGGCTCATGAACACTGAAGCTTTCTTT
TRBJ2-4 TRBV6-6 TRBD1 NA CASSYLWTGDIQYF TGTGCCAGCAGTTACTTGTGGACAGGCGACATTCAGTACTTC
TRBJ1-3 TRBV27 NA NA CASSLTGPGGNTIYF TGTGCCAGCAGTTTAACAGGACCCGGGGGAAACACCATATATTTT
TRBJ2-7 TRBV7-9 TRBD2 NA CASSLNPMGTSRYEQYF TGTGCCAGCAGCTTAAACCCTATGGGGACTAGCAGGTACGAGCAGTACTTC
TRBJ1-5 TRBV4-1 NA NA CASSQEDTVQGPQHF TGCGCCAGCAGCCAAGAAGACACAGTACAAGGGCCCCAGCATTTT
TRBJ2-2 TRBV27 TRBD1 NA CASSRWDRTNTGELFF TGTGCCAGCAGTCGTTGGGACAGGACTAACACCGGGGAGCTGTTTTTT
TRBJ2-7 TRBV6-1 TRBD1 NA CASREDRGGYEQYF TGTGCCAGCAGAGAGGACAGGGGAGGGTACGAGCAGTACTTC
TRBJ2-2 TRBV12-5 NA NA CASGPSVGELFF TGTGCTAGTGGTCCTTCTGTCGGGGAGCTGTTTTTT
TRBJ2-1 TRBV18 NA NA CASSPLGHNEQFF TGTGCCAGCTCACCACTGGGCCACAATGAGCAGTTCTTC
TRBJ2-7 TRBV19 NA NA CASSTLQGASYEQYF TGTGCCAGTAGTACCTTGCAGGGTGCTTCCTACGAGCAGTACTTC
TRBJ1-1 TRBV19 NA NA CASSILGARNTEAFF TGTGCCAGTAGTATCTTGGGGGCGCGGAACACTGAAGCTTTCTTT
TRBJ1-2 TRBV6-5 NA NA CASSYGGGANYGYTF TGTGCCAGCAGTTACGGCGGGGGAGCTAACTATGGCTACACCTTC